This T cell receptor (beta chain) was obtained from a study of T cells after yellow fever vaccination. Germline V gene data show CDR1 as SGHTA and CDR2 as FQGTGA. V lost 4 bases and J lost 3, with 8 bases in between. This CDR3 contains 13 residues. TCRdb processed the 5' RACE reads anew with MiXCR; each CDR3 protein has one entry. The profile shows 400,000 or so distinct CDR3 sequences, 18% of them singletons. The genes are TRBV7-3 and TRBJ2-3, with a weak D call TRBD2 (6 bases). The specimen was PBMCs, collected before the yellow fever booster vaccination. The source of this sequence is a man younger than 30 who received the YFV17D yellow fever vaccine. The CDR3 sequence: CASSWGVTDTQYF. CDR3 nucleotides: TGTGCCAGCAGCTGGGGGGTAACAGATACGCAGTATTTT.